Below are 19 T cell receptor beta chains sequenced from a single sample in a study of blood T cell repertoires in COVID-19. The table came from immunoSEQ multiplex PCR; TCRdb's copy has only in-frame clones and leaves some out. Counted here are 150,000 to 200,000 clones, roughly four fifths occurring once; the ten biggest clones make up approximately 9.9%. Sequenced sample: peripheral blood. These receptors originate from a man aged 60-69 years with active or convalescent COVID-19.

This chain uses TRBV9 with TRBJ2-3, with TRBD1 matching 9 bases. CDR1 and CDR2 from the germline V gene are SGDLS and YYNGEE. After removal of 4 bases from V and 4 bases from J, the junction contained 7 bases not matched to a gene. The CDR3 runs 15 residues. CDR3 amino acids: CASSFGTGLADTQYF. CDR3 coding DNA: TGTGCCAGCAGCTTCGGGACAGGGCTTGCAGATACGCAGTATTTT.

The chain is built from TRBV5-8 and TRBJ2-1; 10 bases are a match to TRBD2. Germline-derived CDR1 and CDR2 are SGHTS and YDEGEE. The junction had 8 bases not matched to a gene; V was cut back by 0 bases and J by 5 bases. The CDR3 consists of 17 residues. CDR3 in DNA: TGTGCCAGCAGCTTGGTGGTAGCGGGGGGCCCGCACAATGAGCAGTTCTTC. It translates to CASSLVVAGGPHNEQFF.

The gene calls are TRBV11-2 and TRBJ2-2; D perhaps matches TRBD1 (8 bases). The CDR3 totals 16 residues. The germline CDR1 and CDR2 sequences are SGHAT and FQNNGV. Trimming removed 5 bases from V and 5 bases from J, with 18 bases in between. CDR3 in amino acids: CASSLRQGRGTGELFF. The CDR3 coding sequence is TGTGCCAGCAGCCTACGACAGGGGAGGGGAACCGGGGAGCTGTTTTTT.

V gene TRBV18 combines with J gene TRBJ2-5, with D tentatively TRBD2 (5 bases). The CDR3 sequence is 12 residues long. V lost 6 bases and J 3 bases, leaving 8 bases between the germline ends. Germline loops: CDR1 KGHSH, CDR2 LQKENI. The CDR3 bases are TGTGCCAGCTCCCCGGGGAAAGAGACCCAGTACTTC. This translates into CASSPGKETQYF.

The chain carries TRBV5-4 and TRBJ2-1; the match to TRBD2 covers 12 bases. Germline V CDR1 and CDR2: SGHNT, YYREEE (reference sequence). The CDR3 is 20 amino acids. J lost 3 bases, V lost 3 bases, and 16 bases had no gene match. The CDR3 region has the DNA TGTGCCAGCAGCTCAGAACCGGGACTAGCGGGTGGGGCCCGCTACAATGAGCAGTTCTTC. Translated: CASSSEPGLAGGARYNEQFF.

This chain connects TRBV6-6 to TRBJ2-2; 10 bases map to TRBD1. After removal of 6 bases from V and 4 bases from J, the junction contained 17 bases not matched to a gene. Germline CDR1 is MNHNY and CDR2 is SVGAGI (reference sequence). There are 19 residues in the CDR3. The chain's CDR3 is CASRRQGARVTKSTGELFF. The CDR3 DNA reads as TGTGCCAGCAGGCGACAGGGGGCGAGGGTGACTAAGAGCACCGGGGAGCTGTTTTTT.

V and J are TRBV3-1 (or the pseudogene TRBV3-2) and TRBJ2-5, with no clear D. Germline loops: CDR1 LGHDT, CDR2 YNNKEL (reference sequence). The CDR3 contains 12 residues. V lost 4 bases, J lost 6 bases, and 9 bases lay in between. The CDR3 region is CASSPPTQTQYF. CDR3 nucleotides: TGTGCCAGCAGCCCCCCCACTCAGACCCAGTACTTC.

V usage is TRBV2 and J usage is TRBJ2-1, with D possibly matching TRBD1 (5 bases). Germline CDR1 reads SNHLY; CDR2 reads FYNNEI. The CDR3 has 13 residues. V was cut by 7 bases and J by 3 bases, with 10 bases left in between. The CDR3 region is CASKGRGYNEQFF. The CDR3 DNA follows: TGTGCCAGCAAGGGGCGCGGCTACAATGAGCAGTTCTTC.

This rearrangement joins TRBV10-3 to TRBJ1-2; TRBD1 matches at 10 bases. CDR1 ENHRY and CDR2 SYGVKD come from the germline V gene. This CDR3 is built from 14 residues. The J segment lost 5 bases and the V segment lost 3 bases, leaving 3 bases of the junction unmatched. The CDR3 sequence: CAISEGQGGYGYTF. In DNA form, the CDR3 reads TGTGCCATCAGTGAAGGACAGGGGGGTTATGGCTACACCTTC.

V is TRBV4-1 and J is TRBJ2-7, with D maybe TRBD1 (7 bases). In germline, CDR1 is MGHRA, CDR2 YSYEKL. V lost 4 bases and J lost 6, with 16 bases in between. This CDR3 is built from 14 residues. CDR3 amino acids: CASSRTGGDAEQYF. The CDR3 nucleotides are TGCGCCAGCAGCCGGACAGGAGGGGACGCCGAGCAGTACTTC.

The V call is TRBV6-5, the J call TRBJ2-2; weak D call: TRBD2 (5 bases). The CDR3 length is 15 residues. Trimming left V 10 bases short and J 4 bases short, with 19 bases between. CDR1 is MNHEY and CDR2 is SVGAGI in the germline V gene. CDR3 region: CATLASSYRTGELFF. DNA of the CDR3: TGTGCCACCTTAGCCTCTAGCTACCGCACCGGGGAGCTGTTTTTT.

The chain is built from TRBV5-1 and TRBJ2-5; 8 nucleotides agree with TRBD1. V lost 0 bases to trimming and J lost 3 bases; unmatched junction nucleotides: 1. Germline V lookup: CDR1 SGHRS, CDR2 YFSETQ. The CDR3 spans 14 residues. In DNA, the CDR3 is TGCGCCAGCAGCTTGGTGACAGGGGAAGAGACCCAGTACTTC. Translation gives CASSLVTGEETQYF.

The sample holds one count of this clone. The V gene is TRBV7-9, the J gene TRBJ2-7; unclear D gene. Trimming shortened V by 4 bases and J by 2 bases, and 9 bases separated the two germline ends. CDR1 is SEHNR and CDR2 is FQNEAQ in the germline V gene (reference sequence). The CDR3 sequence is 13 residues long. The CDR3 DNA is TGTGCCAGCAGCTCGGTCCCTACCTACGAGCAGTACTTC. Protein product: CASSSVPTYEQYF. Complete variable domain (other parts from reference TRBV7-9 and TRBJ2-7): DTGVSQNPRHKITKRGQNVTFRCDPISEHNRLYWYRQTLGQGPEFLTYFQNEAQLEKSRLLSDRFSAERPKGSFSTLEIQRTEQGDSAMYLCASSSVPTYEQYFGPGTRLTVT.

The V call is TRBV11-2, the J call TRBJ2-1, with unresolved D. Germline-derived CDR1 and CDR2 are SGHAT and FQNNGV. V was clipped by 4 bases and J by 10 bases, with 11 bases between them. This CDR3 comprises 12 residues. CDR3 DNA sequence: TGTGCCAGCAGCTCTTCCTATCTCGAGCAGTTCTTC. Translating gives CASSSSYLEQFF.

The chain carries TRBV21-1 and TRBJ1-4; the table's D call, TRBD1, has no DNA check behind it. TRBV21-1 is designated a pseudogene. The CDR3 extends over 21 amino acids. The CDR3 spells CASSKVGRDRGFSVANEKLFF. CDR3 DNA: TGTGCCAGCAGCAAAGTGGGCCGGGACAGGGGGTTCTCAGTAGCTAATGAAAAACTGTTTTTT.

The chain carries TRBV5-6 and TRBJ1-6, with 8 bases aligning to TRBD1. From germline, CDR1 is SGHDT and CDR2 YYEEEE. V was clipped by 4 bases and J by 9 bases; unmatched bases: 9. The CDR3 runs 15 residues. CDR3 sequence (DNA): TGTGCCAGCAGCACGATGACAGGGGTGATTTCACCCCTCCACTTT. It yields the protein CASSTMTGVISPLHF.

This clone was picked up many times. The genes are TRBV6-2 or TRBV6-3 and TRBJ2-7; 9 positions agree with TRBD2. The germline gives CDR1 MNHEY, CDR2 SVGEGT. The CDR3 contains 15 residues. Trimming at V came to 4 bases and at J to 1 base, leaving 5 bases not matched to a gene. In nucleotides, the CDR3 is TGTGCCAGCAGTTTTGCTAGCGGGGAGTCCTACGAGCAGTACTTC. It encodes CASSFASGESYEQYF.

This chain uses TRBV2 with TRBJ2-2, with unresolved D. Germline V lookup: CDR1 SNHLY, CDR2 FYNNEI. V shed 2 bases and J shed 8 bases, with 12 bases lying between them. This CDR3 contains 14 residues. Written as DNA, the CDR3 is TGTGCCAGCAGTGAAATCCAGGTCCCTGGGGAGCTGTTTTTT. Residues: CASSEIQVPGELFF.

This clone was seen a single time. The chain combines TRBV15 with TRBJ1-5; D gene uncertain. Trimming stripped 3 bases from V and 5 bases from J, with 5 bases between. Germline CDR1 reads LNHNV; CDR2 reads YYDKDF (reference sequence). The CDR3 totals 12 residues. CDR3 nucleotide sequence: TGTGCCACCAGCAGGGAGGATCAGCCCCAGCATTTT. Translating gives CATSREDQPQHF.